The 12 T cell receptor beta chains presented below share a single source sample, sequenced in a study of blood T cell repertoires in COVID-19. The data were produced by immunoSEQ multiplex PCR, yet TCRdb's version contains in-frame clones alone and is incomplete. The sample has 280,000 or so clones, around 92% seen once; the top ten hold 2.5% to 3.5%. Sequenced material: PBMCs or T cells enriched from blood (not recorded which). Receptor source: a woman aged 50 to 60 who had been exposed to COVID-19.

The rearrangement uses TRBV6-5 and TRBJ1-2; 9 nucleotides match TRBD1. The CDR3 loop spans 14 amino acids. After removal of 6 bases from V and 7 bases from J, the junction contained 9 bases not matched to a gene. The V gene's germline CDR1 is MNHEY and CDR2 SVGAGI. CDR3: CASRATGQGFGYTF. In nucleotides, the CDR3 is TGTGCCAGCAGGGCAACGGGACAGGGTTTTGGCTACACCTTC.

V is TRBV5-1 and J is TRBJ1-1, with TRBD1 as a possible D gene (5 bases). The CDR3 contains 16 residues. V shed 1 base and J shed 4 bases, with 17 bases lying between them. CDR1 SGHRS and CDR2 YFSETQ come from the germline V gene. The CDR3 bases are TGCGCCAGCAGCTTGTCCTTTTCAACAGGACCCACTGAAGCTTTCTTT. It translates to CASSLSFSTGPTEAFF.

In its sample, this clone was seen a few times. The chain recombines TRBV5-8 with TRBJ1-2; TRBD1 is a possible D gene (5 bases). CDR3 length: 18 residues. V was cut by 2 bases and J by 2 bases, with 22 bases left in between. Germline assignment: CDR1 SGHTS and CDR2 YDEGEE. The CDR3 protein is CASSFQGFPQGLNYGYTF. The CDR3, as DNA: TGTGCCAGCAGCTTCCAGGGTTTCCCCCAGGGCCTGAACTATGGCTACACCTTC.

This clone was detected only a few times. Other nucleotide sequences from this sample produce the same CDR3. The rearrangement joins TRBV3-1 (or the pseudogene TRBV3-2) to TRBJ2-4, with D uncertain. The CDR3 extends over 14 amino acids. The germline gives CDR1 LGHDT, CDR2 YNNKEL (reference sequence). Trimming took 4 bases from V and 0 from J, leaving 7 bases between them. CDR3 in amino acids: CASSRQLAKNIQYF. CDR3 bases: TGTGCCAGCAGCCGTCAACTAGCCAAAAACATTCAGTACTTC.

This rearrangement joins TRBV11-2 to TRBJ1-1, with D possibly TRBD1 on 6 matching bases. The CDR3 runs to 17 residues. V gave up 0 bases and J gave up 0 bases, with 14 bases separating them. CDR1 and CDR2 from the germline V gene are SGHAT and FQNNGV. CDR3 coding DNA: TGTGCCAGCAGCTTAGATCCTGACAGGTCAATGAACACTGAAGCTTTCTTT. Its protein is CASSLDPDRSMNTEAFF.

The chain has TRBV2 and TRBJ1-2; D gene unclear. Per germline, CDR1 SNHLY and CDR2 FYNNEI. The CDR3 is 13 amino acids. Trimming cost V 6 bases and J 0 bases, with 8 bases left between them. The CDR3 bases are TGTGCCAGCAGCGGGATGGCTAACTATGGCTACACCTTC. Protein product: CASSGMANYGYTF.

The chain has TRBV2 and TRBJ2-7, with TRBD1 as a possible D gene (6 bases). Looked up from germline, CDR1 is SNHLY and CDR2 is FYNNEI. V was pared by 7 bases and J by 12 bases, with 22 bases between. There are 13 residues in the CDR3. The CDR3: CASIGGLAPSVYF. The DNA of the CDR3 is TGTGCCAGCATAGGGGGTCTAGCCCCCTCGGTGTACTTC. The variable domain in full, with the rest retrieved from reference TRBV2 and TRBJ2-7, is EPEVTQTPSHQVTQMGQEVILRCVPISNHLYFYWYRQILGQKVEFLVSFYNNEISEKSEIFDDQFSVERPDGSNFTLKIRSTKLEDSAMYFCASIGGLAPSVYFGPGTRLTVT.

The V gene is TRBV18, the J gene TRBJ1-5; 7 bases agree with TRBD1. The CDR3 sequence is 15 residues long. Germline values: CDR1 KGHSH, CDR2 LQKENI. V lost 3 bases, J lost 0 bases, and 2 bases stayed unmatched. CDR3 in DNA: TGTGCCAGCTCACCGGGGACAGATAGCAATCAGCCCCAGCATTTT. Translating gives CASSPGTDSNQPQHF.

The rearrangement links TRBV7-2 to TRBJ1-6; possibly TRBD1 for D (5 bases). V was trimmed by 1 base and J by 10 bases, leaving 14 bases between them. Germline CDR1 is SGHTA and CDR2 is FQGNSA. The CDR3 loop spans 15 amino acids. CDR3 amino acids: CASSLGRGLGSPLHF. In DNA form, the CDR3 reads TGTGCCAGCAGCTTAGGGCGGGGACTAGGGTCACCCCTCCACTTT. Filled out from reference TRBV7-2 and TRBJ1-6, the complete variable domain reads GAGVSQSPSNKVTEKGKDVELRCDPISGHTALYWYRQSLGQGLEFLIYFQGNSAPDKSGLPSDRFSAERTGGSVSTLTIQRTQQEDSAVYLCASSLGRGLGSPLHFGNGTRLTVT.

The rearrangement uses TRBV19 and TRBJ2-1; 7 nucleotides align to TRBD1. V gave up 7 bases and J gave up 0 bases; unmatched junction bases: 15. Germline V gene data show CDR1 as LNHDA and CDR2 as SQIVND (reference sequence). The CDR3 sequence is 18 residues long. The CDR3, as DNA: TGTGCCAGTACCACTCGGGACAGTTTTTTTAGCTCCTACAATGAGCAGTTCTTC. Protein sequence: CASTTRDSFFSSYNEQFF.

As DNA, the CDR3 is TGTGCCAGCAGCCAGCTTAGCGGACCTTCCTACGAGCAGTACTTC. This gives the protein CASSQLSGPSYEQYF. V and J are TRBV3-1 (or the pseudogene TRBV3-2) and TRBJ2-7; D is possibly TRBD2 (6 bases). The CDR3 loop spans 15 amino acids. Trimming shortened V by 3 bases and J by 1 base, and 13 bases separated the two germline ends. The germline gives CDR1 LGHDT, CDR2 YNNKEL (reference sequence).

The J gene is TRBJ2-5, the V gene TRBV7-6, with 10 bases aligning to TRBD1. V was clipped by 5 bases and J by 12 bases; unmatched bases: 9. This CDR3 has 13 amino acids. Germline lookup yields CDR1 SGHVS and CDR2 FNYEAQ. CDR3: CASSPGQGRPEYF. For the CDR3, the DNA is TGTGCCAGCAGCCCGGGACAGGGGCGACCGGAGTACTTC.